Presented here are 4 T cell receptor beta chains from one specimen sequenced in a study of blood T cell repertoires in COVID-19. Generated by immunoSEQ multiplex PCR, the TCRdb table keeps only in-frame clones and is missing some. The data hold under 250,000 clones, with just under 90% observed a single time. What was sequenced was PBMCs or T cells enriched from blood (not recorded which). These receptors were obtained from a woman in her thirties with acute COVID-19.

On this clone: Other DNA sequences in the sample encode the same CDR3. The V gene is TRBV7-9, the J gene TRBJ1-6; TRBD1 matches at 7 bases. V was clipped by 1 base and J by 10 bases; unmatched bases: 4. Per the germline V gene, CDR1 is SEHNR and CDR2 is FQNEAQ (reference sequence). This CDR3 spans 14 amino acids. The CDR3 sequence: CASSLGQGGSPLHF. DNA of the CDR3: TGTGCCAGCAGCTTAGGACAGGGAGGATCACCCCTCCACTTT.

The rearrangement links TRBV10-2 to TRBJ1-1; the match to TRBD1 covers 8 bases. With V trimmed by 6 bases and J by 4 bases, 7 bases remained unmatched. The CDR3 sequence is 14 residues long. Germline V lookup: CDR1 WSHSY, CDR2 SAAADI. In nucleotides, the CDR3 is TGCGCCAGCAGCCCGGACAGGGAGTTCACTGAAGCTTTCTTT. Translating gives CASSPDREFTEAFF.

The V and J genes are TRBV30 and TRBJ2-7; 9 nucleotides match TRBD1. This CDR3 is built from 12 residues. Germline V gives CDR1 GTSNPN, CDR2 SVGIG (reference sequence). Germline trimming cut 8 bases from V and 2 bases from J; bases unmatched to any gene: 4. CDR3 DNA sequence: TGTGCCAGACAGGGGGAGCCCTACGAGCAGTACTTC. It codes for CARQGEPYEQYF.

V usage is TRBV28 and J usage is TRBJ2-7, with TRBD1 identical over 9 bases. This CDR3 comprises 15 residues. Germline CDR1 is MDHEN and CDR2 is SYDVKM. V gave up 3 bases and J gave up 4 bases; unmatched junction bases: 7. The CDR3, as DNA: TGTGCCAGCAGTTTGGGGCTACAGGGGGCGTACGAGCAGTACTTC. It encodes CASSLGLQGAYEQYF.